Included here is one T cell receptor beta chain sequence, with context. Antigen specificity is unknown. This table comes from immunoSEQ multiplex PCR, and its TCRdb copy is limited to in-frame clones, with some not included. The sample comprises 19,000 or so clones, approximately 91% of which are singletons, and roughly 13% rests with the top ten. The germline gives CDR1 ENHRY, CDR2 SYGVKD. The CDR3 has 16 residues. The germline V and J ends were trimmed by 4 bases and 4 bases, with 19 bases remaining between them. This specimen belongs to a study of chemoradiotherapy in HPV16-positive cancers. General study points: Candidate HPV-specific clones and E7-related TCR motifs grew in tumor during treatment.

The receptor was derived from a human donor with HPV-associated anogenital cancer. Sequenced material: blood, taken from a patient who underwent chemoradiotherapy. V and J are TRBV10-3 and TRBJ1-1; no reliable D call. CDR3 in DNA: TGTGCCATCAGTGGTGCTCTCGACAAACGGGGCACTGAAGCTTTCTTT. Translating it yields CAISGALDKRGTEAFF.